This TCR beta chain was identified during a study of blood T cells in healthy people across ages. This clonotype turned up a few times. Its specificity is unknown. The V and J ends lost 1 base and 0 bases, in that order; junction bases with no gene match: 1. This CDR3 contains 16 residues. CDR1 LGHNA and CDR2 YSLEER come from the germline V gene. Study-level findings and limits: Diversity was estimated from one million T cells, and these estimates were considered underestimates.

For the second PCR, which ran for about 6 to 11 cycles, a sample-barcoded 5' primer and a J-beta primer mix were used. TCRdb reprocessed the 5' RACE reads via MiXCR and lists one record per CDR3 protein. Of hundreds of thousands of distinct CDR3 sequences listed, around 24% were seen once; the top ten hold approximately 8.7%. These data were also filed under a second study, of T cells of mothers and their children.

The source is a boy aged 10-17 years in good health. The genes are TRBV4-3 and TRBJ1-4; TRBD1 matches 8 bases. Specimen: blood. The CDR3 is CASSQARGPTNEKLFF. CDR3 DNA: TGCGCCAGCAGCCAAGCCAGGGGGCCAACTAATGAAAAACTGTTTTTT.